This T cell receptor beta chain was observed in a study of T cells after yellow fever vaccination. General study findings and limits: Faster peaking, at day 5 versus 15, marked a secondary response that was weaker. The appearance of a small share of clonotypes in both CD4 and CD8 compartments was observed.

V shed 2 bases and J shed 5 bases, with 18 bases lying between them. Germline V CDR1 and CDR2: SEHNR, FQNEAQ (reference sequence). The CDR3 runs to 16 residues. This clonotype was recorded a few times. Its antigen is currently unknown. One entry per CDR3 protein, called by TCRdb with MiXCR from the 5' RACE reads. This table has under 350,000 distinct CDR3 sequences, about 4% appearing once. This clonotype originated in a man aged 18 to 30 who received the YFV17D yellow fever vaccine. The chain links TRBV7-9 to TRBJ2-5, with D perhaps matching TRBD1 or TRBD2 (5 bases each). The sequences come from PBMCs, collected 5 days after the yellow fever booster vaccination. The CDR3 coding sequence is TGTGCCAGCAGCTTATGGCCCGGGGACGGGGAGGAGACCCAGTACTTC. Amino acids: CASSLWPGDGEETQYF.